These T cell receptor beta chains were read from a single sample in a study of shared clonotypes between healthy human individuals. Libraries were prepared by immunoSEQ multiplex PCR; TCRdb keeps only in-frame clonotypes and omits some of them. The table records millions of clones, 80% to 95% of them present only once. What was sequenced was naive CD4+ T cells from PBMCs. The receptor set was obtained from a man younger than 35 in good health. Some clones in this sample may be carry-over from other donors' samples. Both conserved end residues are part of each CDR3. Fields, in order: D gene, V gene, J gene, clone size, CDR3 DNA, CDR3 protein. D genes are given only for firm matches. The size entry is marked missing in some rows and otherwise reads once, few, many or a size class.

>TRBD1|TRBV28|TRBJ1-1|NA
TGTGCCAGCAGTTTGAAGGGGGCGAACGGGCTGCGCCTATTCTTT
CASSLKGANGLRLFF
>NA|TRBV28|TRBJ2-3|once
TGTGCCAGCAGGGGGCGGCGGGTTGGCACAGATACGCAGTATTTT
CASRGRRVGTDTQYF
>NA|TRBV4-3|TRBJ2-7|NA
TGCGCCAGCAGCCAAGAGAGTGGGTCGAAGCAGTACTTC
CASSQESGSKQYF
>TRBD2|TRBV28|TRBJ2-5|once
TGTGCCAGCTGGGCCGTAGCGGGAGGTTCAGGGACCCAGTACTTC
CASWAVAGGSGTQYF
>NA|TRBV23-1|TRBJ1-5|NA
TGCGCCAGCAGTCACTCCCAAATGCAGGGGAGCAATCAGCCCCAGCATTTT
CASSHSQMQGSNQPQHF
>NA|TRBV6-1|TRBJ2-2|NA
TGTGCCAGCAGTGAGGTCCGAGCCGGGGAGCTGTTTTTT
CASSEVRAGELFF
>TRBD2|TRBV4-2|TRBJ2-1|NA
TGTGCCAGCAGCTCAGCGGGAGGGTTGAATGAGCAGTTCTTC
CASSSAGGLNEQFF
>NA|TRBV9|TRBJ1-1|NA
TGTGCCAGCAGCCCCCAAGGAGGGAGTGGAGCTGAAGCTTTCTTT
CASSPQGGSGAEAFF
>TRBD1|TRBV30|TRBJ2-7|NA
TGTGCCTGGAGTTCCGGGACAGGGGGTTTCTACGAGCAGTACTTC
CAWSSGTGGFYEQYF
>NA|TRBV6-5|TRBJ2-5|NA
TGTGCCAGCAGTTACTCTAGGGGCCAAGAGACCCAGTACTTC
CASSYSRGQETQYF
>TRBD1|TRBV5-1|TRBJ1-1|once
TGCGCCAGCAGCCTGGACAGGACGAACACTGAAGCTTTCTTT
CASSLDRTNTEAFF
>TRBD1|TRBV5-1|TRBJ2-1|NA
TGCGCCAGCAGCCCGGGACAGAGGTACAATGAGCAGTTCTTC
CASSPGQRYNEQFF
>NA|TRBV5-6|TRBJ2-5|NA
TGTGCCAGCAGCTTGGGGCAGCTTGCGGAGACCCAGTACTTC
CASSLGQLAETQYF
>NA|TRBV2|TRBJ1-4|NA
TGTGCCAGCGCGAACAGCCTGGGGGGTGAAAAACTGTTTTTT
CASANSLGGEKLFF
>NA|TRBV13|TRBJ1-1|NA
TGTGCCAGCACCTGGGGGGGCTTGTCTGAAGCTTTCTTT
CASTWGGLSEAFF
>TRBD2|TRBV19|TRBJ2-6|NA
TGTGCCAGTAGTACCAGCGGGAGGGCAGCCGGAGCCAACGTCCTGACTTTC
CASSTSGRAAGANVLTF
>TRBD1|TRBV5-1|TRBJ2-7|NA
TGCGCCAGCAGCTTGGCCCCCGGGACAGTGCCCTACGAGCAGTACTTC
CASSLAPGTVPYEQYF
>TRBD1|TRBV7-6|TRBJ2-5|NA
TGTGCCAGCAGTCGTCCTTGGGACAGGCGTGAGACCCAGTACTTC
CASSRPWDRRETQYF
>TRBD2|TRBV5-1|TRBJ2-3|NA
TGCGCCAGCAGCTTTGGCGGGAGGGCTACAGATACGCAGTATTTT
CASSFGGRATDTQYF
>NA|TRBV7-3|TRBJ2-3|NA
TGTGCCAGCAGCTTAGCGGTAGGAGATACGCAGTATTTT
CASSLAVGDTQYF
>NA|TRBV6-6|TRBJ1-5|NA
TGTGCCAGCAGTTATCCAACAGGATGGGATCAGCCCCAGCATTTT
CASSYPTGWDQPQHF
>TRBD1|TRBV7-3|TRBJ2-5|NA
TGTGCCAGCAGCGTCGGACAGGTAGAGACCCAGTACTTC
CASSVGQVETQYF
>TRBD2|TRBV9|TRBJ2-3|NA
TGTGCCAGCAGCGTAGCTACTGTGGGAGGGGGCACAGATACGCAGTATTTT
CASSVATVGGGTDTQYF
>TRBD1|TRBV7-9|TRBJ2-7|NA
TGTGCCAGCAGCCATGGAGACAGGGGGCGAGGGGAGCAGTACTTC
CASSHGDRGRGEQYF
>TRBD1|TRBV4-2|TRBJ2-7|NA
TGTGCCAGCAGCCAAGATCCAGGGGGATCGGGTCGTCGTGACGAGCAGTACTTC
CASSQDPGGSGRRDEQYF
>NA|TRBV28|TRBJ2-3|once
TGTGCCAGCAGCCCGGCAGGCAGCACAGATACGCAGTATTTT
CASSPAGSTDTQYF
>NA|TRBV11-3|TRBJ2-7|NA
TGTGCCAGCAGCCCCGGGTCGACCTACGAGCAGTACTTC
CASSPGSTYEQYF
>NA|TRBV2|TRBJ1-5|NA
TGTGCCAGCAGACCCAGGGGTAGCAATCAGCCCCAGCATTTT
CASRPRGSNQPQHF
>NA|TRBV6-6|TRBJ2-7|NA
TGTGCCAGCAGACAGGGTTCCTACGAGCAGTACTTC
CASRQGSYEQYF
>NA|TRBV5-1|TRBJ1-5|NA
TGCGCCAGCAGCTTGGCCGGGGATAGCAATCAGCCCCAGCATTTT
CASSLAGDSNQPQHF
>NA|TRBV7-9|TRBJ1-2|NA
TGTGCCAGCAGCTTGAATACAGACTATGGCTACACCTTC
CASSLNTDYGYTF
>NA|TRBV19|TRBJ1-5|NA
TGTGCCAGTAGTATAGACGCCACCGGGACACTTAGCAATCAGCCCCAGCATTTT
CASSIDATGTLSNQPQHF
>NA|TRBV27|TRBJ2-7|NA
TGTGCCAGCAGTTTAGGGGGCTCCTACGAGCAGTACTTC
CASSLGGSYEQYF